The sequence of this T cell receptor beta chain was determined in a study of beta chain features in type 1 diabetes. What was sequenced were expressed TCRB transcripts, since all of the isolated RNA had been reverse transcribed. The data were produced by immunoSEQ multiplex PCR, yet TCRdb's version contains in-frame clones alone and is incomplete. Here the sample spans about 110,000 clones, approximately 39% being singletons. V lost 2 bases and J lost 0, with 11 bases in between. Germline V lookup: CDR1 SGHNT, CDR2 YYREEE (reference sequence). This CDR3 is 15 amino acids long. This clonotype was obtained from a woman aged 18 to 35 in good health. The genes are TRBV5-4 and TRBJ1-2; D remains unclear. Sequencing used stem cell memory CD4+ T cells from blood. The CDR3 loop is CASSLGSGTNYGYTF. The DNA of the CDR3 is TGTGCCAGCAGCTTAGGTTCGGGAACTAACTATGGCTACACCTTC.